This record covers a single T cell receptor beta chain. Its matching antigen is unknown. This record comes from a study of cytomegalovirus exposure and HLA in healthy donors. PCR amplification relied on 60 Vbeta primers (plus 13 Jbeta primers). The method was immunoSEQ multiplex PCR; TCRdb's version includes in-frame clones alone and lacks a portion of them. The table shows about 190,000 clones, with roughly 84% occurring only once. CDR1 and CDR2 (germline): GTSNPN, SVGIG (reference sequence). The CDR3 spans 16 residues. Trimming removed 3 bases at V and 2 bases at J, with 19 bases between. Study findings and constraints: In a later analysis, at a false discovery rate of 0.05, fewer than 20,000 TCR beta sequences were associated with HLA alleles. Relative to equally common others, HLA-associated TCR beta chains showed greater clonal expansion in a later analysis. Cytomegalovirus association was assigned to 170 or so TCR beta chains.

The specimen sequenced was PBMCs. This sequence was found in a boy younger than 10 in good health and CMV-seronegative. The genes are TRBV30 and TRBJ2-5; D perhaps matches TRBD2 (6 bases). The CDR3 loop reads CAWSLLLPGLQETQYF. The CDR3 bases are TGTGCCTGGAGCCTACTCCTACCGGGACTGCAAGAGACCCAGTACTTC.